This T cell receptor (beta chain) was identified in a study of blood T cell repertoires in COVID-19. At the level of the study: The United States, Italy and Spain supplied acute and convalescent COVID-19 samples.

Authors' data handling: By means of reference gene primer amplification, nucleated cell counts were estimated. Repertoires were generated with immunoSEQ multiplex PCR, while TCRdb's copy carries only in-frame clones and drops some. D and trimming were read from the DNA, whereas the V and J calls and clone size are those reported in that table. The sample consists of 75,000 to 90,000 clones, 75% to 85% of them appearing once. The CDR3 totals 15 residues. The V gene's germline CDR1 is SGDLS and CDR2 YYNGEE. V trimming: 4 bases; J trimming: 4 bases; junction bases outside the gene matches: 8. While infection was still active, Seattle patients were enrolled and then followed longitudinally.

The J gene is TRBJ1-2, the V gene TRBV9; TRBD1 aligns across 9 bases. This sequence originates from a man aged 55 to 70 with COVID-19, enrolled during active disease. The sample taken for sequencing was peripheral blood. In DNA, the CDR3 is TGTGCCAGCAGCCGGGGACAGGGAGTCTCCTATGGCTACACCTTC. Its translation is CASSRGQGVSYGYTF.